This TCR beta chain was retrieved from a study of cytomegalovirus exposure and HLA in healthy donors. Study-level findings and limits: Indistinguishable V segments, including TRBV6-2 and TRBV6-3, were excluded. Common viral pathogens (according to a later analysis) appeared linked to several of the most significant clusters.

CDR3 length: 11 amino acids. Germline V lookup: CDR1 SGDLS, CDR2 YYNGEE. These donors counted as nominally healthy when sampled, but unrecorded immune exposures were likely. With 60 Vbeta and 13 Jbeta primers, the PCR was carried out. Original handling: There were tens of millions of unique TCR beta chains by a later count, and some 10 million of them were shared. Sequencing used immunoSEQ multiplex PCR; TCRdb keeps in-frame clones, though not all of them. V, J and clone size were drawn from that table, and D and trimming were deduced from the DNA. This table holds around 120,000 clones, 70% to 85% found once. This clone was recorded a few times. No antigen is known for it. Germline is not matched at one junction end, which may reflect a read error.

Source material: PBMCs. The source is a boy aged 5-17 years in good health and CMV-seronegative. This chain links TRBV9 with TRBJ1-1; D remains unclear. The CDR3 is CASSTPSGLNF. CDR3 DNA: TGTGCCAGCAGCACACCCAGTGGTCTGAACTTT.